Presented here are 7 T cell receptor beta chains from one specimen sequenced in a study of blood T cell repertoires in COVID-19. Some clones are missing from TCRdb's copy, which holds only in-frame ones; the method was immunoSEQ multiplex PCR. The sample records a few hundred thousand clones, approximately 85% being singletons. Material for sequencing was peripheral blood. The receptor source for this set is a human donor with COVID-19, enrolled during active disease. The donor label of this sample is uncertain.

This rearrangement joins TRBV28 to TRBJ1-1; D perhaps matches TRBD1 (6 bases). This CDR3 is 13 amino acids long. Trimming removed 3 bases at V and 3 bases at J, with 8 bases between. Germline CDR1 is MDHEN and CDR2 is SYDVKM. CDR3 coding DNA: TGTGCCAGCAGTTTCGAGGGGGACACTGAAGCTTTCTTT. The encoded protein is CASSFEGDTEAFF. Full variable domain (missing parts from reference TRBV28 and TRBJ1-1): DVKVTQSSRYLVKRTGEKVFLECVQDMDHENMFWYRQDPGLGLRLIYFSYDVKMKEKGDIPEGYSVSREKKERFSLILESASTNQTSMYLCASSFEGDTEAFFGQGTRLTVV.

The chain combines TRBV7-9 with TRBJ2-7; a possible D gene is TRBD2 (6 bases). CDR1 and CDR2 from the germline V gene are SEHNR and FQNEAQ (reference sequence). The length of the CDR3 is 15 residues. With 4 bases removed from V and 0 bases from J, the gap between germline ends came to 13 bases. In nucleotides, the CDR3 is TGTGCCAGCAGCTCTGTGACTAGGGGCTCCTACGAGCAGTACTTC. Protein sequence: CASSSVTRGSYEQYF.

The J gene is TRBJ2-1, the V gene TRBV5-1; no firm D call. Trimming removed 4 bases at V and 5 bases at J, with 13 bases between. From germline, CDR1 is SGHRS and CDR2 YFSETQ. The CDR3 consists of 14 residues. DNA for the CDR3: TGCGCCAGCAGCGTCCGGGTCCAAAACAATGAGCAGTTCTTC. This gives the protein CASSVRVQNNEQFF.

The chain links TRBV11-2 to TRBJ2-7, with 9 positions matching TRBD2. This CDR3 spans 14 amino acids. Germline V gene lookup returns CDR1 SGHAT and CDR2 FQNNGV. Trimming removed 7 bases from V and 3 bases from J; junction bases left unmatched: 7. The CDR3 spells CASTVAGANYEQYF. CDR3 nucleotide sequence: TGTGCCAGCACCGTAGCGGGAGCCAACTACGAGCAGTACTTC.

The genes are TRBV9 and TRBJ1-2, with 8 bases fitting TRBD1. Germline V lookup: CDR1 SGDLS, CDR2 YYNGEE. V gave up 1 base and J gave up 7 bases; unmatched junction bases: 9. CDR3 length equals 15 residues. In DNA, the CDR3 is TGTGCCAGCAGCGTACTTTCAGGGGGCGGTACTGGCTACACCTTC. Residues: CASSVLSGGGTGYTF.

The rearrangement joins TRBV27 to TRBJ2-5, with 15 bases identical to TRBD2. V was clipped by 6 bases and J by 4 bases; unmatched bases: 6. This CDR3 is 16 amino acids long. Per the germline V gene, CDR1 is MNHEY and CDR2 is SMNVEV (reference sequence). The CDR3 nucleotides are TGTGCCAGCAGCCCAAGGACTAGCGGGAGGGCAGAGACCCAGTACTTC. It translates to CASSPRTSGRAETQYF.

This clone was detected only once. V usage is TRBV2 and J usage is TRBJ2-1; 8 nucleotides align to TRBD1. The CDR3 totals 15 residues. Germline loops: CDR1 SNHLY, CDR2 FYNNEI. The ends lost 7 bases at V and 0 bases at J; junction bases unmatched: 5. As DNA, the CDR3 is TGTGCCAGCACTCCTGGACAGGGCTCCTACAATGAGCAGTTCTTC. Translated, it gives CASTPGQGSYNEQFF.